This T cell receptor (beta chain) was sequenced in a study of blood T cell repertoires in COVID-19. Looking at the study overall: Samples came from the United States, Italy and Spain, spanning acute and convalescent COVID-19. The cDNA or gDNA used as material had been derived from T cells, B-cell-depleted T cells, or PBMCs.

This CDR3 is built from 15 residues. Germline CDR1 reads MNHEY; CDR2 reads SVGAGI. Losses at the gene ends were 5 bases for V and 0 bases for J; bases not matched to a gene: 4. The method was immunoSEQ multiplex PCR; TCRdb's version includes in-frame clones alone and lacks a portion of them. The table includes 150,000 to 190,000 clones, approximately 84% detected once. Seattle-derived patients entered the study during active infection and were followed longitudinally. The source material was peripheral blood. The clonotype was recovered from a woman in her sixties with COVID-19, enrolled during active disease. The chain couples TRBV6-5 to TRBJ1-3, with 7 positions matching TRBD1. CDR3 residues: CASSRQGSSGNTIYF. CDR3 DNA: TGTGCCAGCAGTCGACAGGGAAGCTCTGGAAACACCATATATTTT.